Below are 16 T cell receptor beta chains sequenced from a single sample in a study of OX40 agonist ivuxolimab in advanced cancers. Here immunoSEQ multiplex PCR was the method, and the copy in TCRdb shows in-frame clones only, minus some. This sample yields around 79,000 clones, of which roughly 85% are seen a single time; approximately 0.63% belongs to the top ten. Sequencing was performed on CD4+ or CD8+ T cells sorted from blood, taken in a trial of the OX40 agonist ivuxolimab. The source of these receptors is an adult with an advanced solid tumor such as melanoma, head and neck, liver or kidney cancer.

This chain connects TRBV7-2 to TRBJ1-1; D not resolved. Trimming cost V 1 base and J 3 bases, with 12 bases left between them. CDR1 is SGHTA, CDR2 FQGNSA, per germline. The CDR3 has 15 amino acids. CDR3 amino acids: CASSLEVGSYTEAFF. CDR3 bases: TGTGCCAGCAGCTTAGAGGTTGGCTCATACACTGAAGCTTTCTTT.

A word on this clone: The sample holds other DNA sequences that translate to the same CDR3. The chain links TRBV5-1 to TRBJ1-6; 7 nucleotides line up with TRBD1. Germline V gene lookup returns CDR1 SGHRS and CDR2 YFSETQ. CDR3 length: 15 residues. With 0 bases clipped from V and 7 bases from J, the junction kept 4 bases outside the gene matches. In nucleotides, the CDR3 is TGCGCCAGCAGCTTGGATACAGGGGTGAATTCACCCCTCCACTTT. Its protein product is CASSLDTGVNSPLHF. Based on the CDR3 plus reference TRBV5-1 and TRBJ1-6, the full variable domain is KAGVTQTPRYLIKTRGQQVTLSCSPISGHRSVSWYQQTPGQGLQFLFEYFSETQRNKGNFPGRFSGRQFSNSRSEMNVSTLELGDSALYLCASSLDTGVNSPLHFGNGTRLTVT.

V is TRBV6-5 and J is TRBJ2-3, with 9 bases that match TRBD1. This CDR3 is 13 amino acids long. V lost 5 bases, J lost 9 bases, and 6 bases stayed unmatched. From germline, CDR1 is MNHEY and CDR2 SVGAGI. CDR3 sequence reads: CASSPIQGATQYF. The CDR3 nucleotides are TGTGCCAGCAGTCCTATACAGGGGGCAACGCAGTATTTT.

The genes are TRBV15 and TRBJ2-5; tentatively, D is TRBD2 (6 bases). Germline V gene lookup returns CDR1 LNHNV and CDR2 YYDKDF (reference sequence). There are 15 residues in the CDR3. V lost 5 bases and J 5 bases, leaving 18 bases between the germline ends. This CDR3 reads CATSGGSTLMETQYF. The CDR3 DNA reads TGTGCCACCAGCGGGGGGTCCACCCTGATGGAGACCCAGTACTTC. The full variable domain, with the rest looked up from reference TRBV15 and TRBJ2-5, is DAMVIQNPRYQVTQFGKPVTLSCSQTLNHNVMYWYQQKSSQAPKLLFHYYDKDFNNEADTPDNFQSRRPNTSFCFLDIRSPGLGDTAMYLCATSGGSTLMETQYFGPGTRLLVL.

The gene calls are TRBV6-1 and TRBJ2-5; D ambiguous. Per germline, CDR1 MNHNS and CDR2 SASEGT. This CDR3 region has 11 residues. V lost 7 bases and J 5 bases, leaving 8 bases between the germline ends. The CDR3 coding sequence is TGTGCCAGCACTGACCTGGAGACCCAGTACTTC. Protein product: CASTDLETQYF.

The gene calls are TRBV18 and TRBJ2-3, with D unresolved. The V end lost 4 bases, the J end lost 3 bases, and 17 bases lay between the germline ends. Germline CDR1 and CDR2: KGHSH and LQKENI. The CDR3 length is 16 residues. Here the CDR3 DNA reads TGTGCCAGCTCACTAACGATTGTTGGGGTAACAGATACGCAGTATTTT. Translated: CASSLTIVGVTDTQYF.

This clone was recorded a few times. The genes are TRBV14 and TRBJ1-1, with 8 bases fitting TRBD1. Germline CDR1 reads SGHDN; CDR2 reads FVKESK. This CDR3 is built from 13 residues. J was trimmed by 8 bases and V by 0 bases; bases with no gene match: 2. The CDR3 protein is CASSQDRDREAFF. The CDR3 nucleotides read TGTGCCAGCAGCCAAGACCGGGACAGGGAAGCTTTCTTT.

The genes are TRBV5-6 and TRBJ1-2; unclear D gene. V lost 0 bases to trimming and J lost 8 bases, with 5 bases between them. This CDR3 contains 11 residues. Germline lookup yields CDR1 SGHDT and CDR2 YYEEEE. The CDR3 loop reads CASSLVGGYTF. The DNA for the CDR3 is TGTGCCAGCAGCTTGGTGGGGGGCTACACCTTC.

CDR3 DNA sequence: TGTGCCAGCAGCTTAGCAGAACTTGGGGAGACCCAGTACTTC. This encodes CASSLAELGETQYF. The chain links TRBV7-9 to TRBJ2-5; D not certain. The CDR3 covers 14 residues. Trimming pared 0 bases from V and 5 bases from J, leaving 10 bases between. Germline loops: CDR1 SEHNR, CDR2 FQNEAQ (reference sequence). The whole variable domain, remainder taken from reference TRBV7-9 and TRBJ2-5, is DTGVSQNPRHKITKRGQNVTFRCDPISEHNRLYWYRQTLGQGPEFLTYFQNEAQLEKSRLLSDRFSAERPKGSFSTLEIQRTEQGDSAMYLCASSLAELGETQYFGPGTRLLVL.

This clone appeared a few times. The chain is built from TRBV25-1 and TRBJ2-7; 7 positions match TRBD1. Germline CDR1 is MGHDK and CDR2 is SYGVNS. This CDR3 comprises 15 residues. V dropped 3 bases and J dropped 1; count of bases not matched to a gene: 6. This CDR3 is CASSEANRGSYEQYF. CDR3 nucleotides: TGTGCCAGCAGTGAGGCAAACAGGGGTTCCTACGAGCAGTACTTC.

The CDR3 region is CASTLAGGNEKLFF. The CDR3 DNA is TGTGCCAGCACCCTAGCCGGGGGTAATGAAAAACTGTTTTTT. The chain links TRBV5-4 to TRBJ1-4; D is possibly TRBD1 (5 bases). Germline-derived CDR1 and CDR2 are SGHNT and YYREEE (reference sequence). The CDR3 is 14 amino acids. Trimming took 6 bases from V and 4 from J, leaving 13 bases between them.

The genes are TRBV11-2 and TRBJ2-3, with D perhaps matching TRBD2 (6 bases). Germline CDR1 SGHAT, CDR2 FQNNGV. The CDR3 is 12 amino acids. Trimming took 1 base from V and 9 from J, leaving 8 bases between them. The CDR3 DNA sequence: TGTGCCAGCAGCTTAGCGGAGGGGACGCAGTATTTT. Residues: CASSLAEGTQYF.

The rearrangement links TRBV10-2 to TRBJ2-2; the D gene could be TRBD1 or TRBD2 (6 bases each). V was trimmed by 2 bases and J by 2 bases, leaving 15 bases between them. This CDR3 has 17 amino acids. Germline CDR1 reads WSHSY; CDR2 reads SAAADI. CDR3 sequence reads: CASSERFKGGNTGELFF. The CDR3 DNA reads TGCGCCAGCAGTGAGAGGTTCAAGGGGGGTAACACCGGGGAGCTGTTTTTT.

V gene TRBV19 combines with J gene TRBJ2-2, with 8 bases fitting TRBD2. V lost 3 bases to trimming and J lost 7 bases; unmatched junction nucleotides: 7. The CDR3 totals 15 residues. Per germline, CDR1 LNHDA and CDR2 SQIVND (reference sequence). The DNA of the CDR3 is TGTGCCAGTAGTATTGTGCGGGGGGCCCACGGGGAGCTGTTTTTT. Translation: CASSIVRGAHGELFF.

The chain joins TRBV19 to TRBJ2-2; D perhaps matches TRBD1 (5 bases). Germline V lookup: CDR1 LNHDA, CDR2 SQIVND (reference sequence). This CDR3 region has 14 residues. V was pared by 6 bases and J by 6 bases, with 14 bases between. This CDR3 reads CASSRQGFAGELFF. In DNA, the CDR3 is TGTGCCAGTAGCAGGCAGGGATTTGCCGGGGAGCTGTTTTTT.

V and J are TRBV7-8 and TRBJ2-5; D is ambiguous. Trimming removed 0 bases from V and 3 bases from J, with 11 bases in between. CDR3 size: 15 residues. Per germline, CDR1 SGHVS and CDR2 FQNEAQ. CDR3 DNA sequence: TGTGCCAGCAGCTTAGCGTGGATAAGGGAAGAGACCCAGTACTTC. Translation: CASSLAWIREETQYF.